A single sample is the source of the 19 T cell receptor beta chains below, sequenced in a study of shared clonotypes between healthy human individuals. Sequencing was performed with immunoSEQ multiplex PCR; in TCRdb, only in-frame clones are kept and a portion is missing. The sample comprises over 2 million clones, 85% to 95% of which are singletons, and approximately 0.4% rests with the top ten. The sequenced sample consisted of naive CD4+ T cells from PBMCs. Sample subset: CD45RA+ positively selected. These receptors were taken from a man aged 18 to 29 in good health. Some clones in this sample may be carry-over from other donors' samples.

As DNA, the CDR3 is TGTGCCAGCAGTCCCCGGGGGCAGGGTTGGAATCAGCCCCAGCATTTT. Translating it yields CASSPRGQGWNQPQHF. V usage is TRBV2 and J usage is TRBJ1-5; tentative D call: TRBD1 (6 bases). The CDR3 is 16 residues long. The ends were cut back, 5 bases at V and 4 bases at J, with 18 bases in the middle. Germline V gives CDR1 SNHLY, CDR2 FYNNEI.

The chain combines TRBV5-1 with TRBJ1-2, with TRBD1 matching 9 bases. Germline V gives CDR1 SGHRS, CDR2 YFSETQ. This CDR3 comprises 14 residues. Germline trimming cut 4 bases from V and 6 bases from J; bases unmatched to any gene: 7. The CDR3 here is CASSGGTGMNGYTF. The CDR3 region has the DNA TGCGCCAGCAGCGGCGGGACAGGGATGAATGGCTACACCTTC.

CDR3 protein: CASSPPGVDTQYF. CDR3 nucleotides: TGTGCCAGCAGCCCACCGGGGGTAGATACGCAGTATTTT. This sequence joins TRBV6-5 and TRBJ2-3, with D possibly being TRBD2 (6 bases). There are 13 residues in the CDR3. Between the trimmed V and J ends, which lost 6 bases and 5 bases, there was a span of 12 bases. Germline CDR1 and CDR2: MNHEY and SVGAGI.

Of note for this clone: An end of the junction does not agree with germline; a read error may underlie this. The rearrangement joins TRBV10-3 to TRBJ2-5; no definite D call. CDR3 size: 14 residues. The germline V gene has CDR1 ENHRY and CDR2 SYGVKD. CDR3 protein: CAICEDGIQETQYF. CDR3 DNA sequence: TGTGCCATCTGTGAGGACGGAATCCAAGAGACCCAGTACTTC.

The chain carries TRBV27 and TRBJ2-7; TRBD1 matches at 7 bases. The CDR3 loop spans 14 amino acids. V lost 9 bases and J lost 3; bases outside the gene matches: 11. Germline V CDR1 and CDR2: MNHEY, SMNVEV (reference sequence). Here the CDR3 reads CASGRQGVGYEQYF. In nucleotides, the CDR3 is TGTGCCAGTGGGAGACAGGGCGTAGGCTACGAGCAGTACTTC.

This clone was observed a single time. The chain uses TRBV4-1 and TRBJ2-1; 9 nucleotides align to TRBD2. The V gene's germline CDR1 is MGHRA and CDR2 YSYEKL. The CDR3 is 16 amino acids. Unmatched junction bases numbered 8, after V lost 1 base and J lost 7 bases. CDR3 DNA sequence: TGCGCCAGCAGCCAAGGCCGGGCTAGCGGGACAAATGAGCAGTTCTTC. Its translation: CASSQGRASGTNEQFF.

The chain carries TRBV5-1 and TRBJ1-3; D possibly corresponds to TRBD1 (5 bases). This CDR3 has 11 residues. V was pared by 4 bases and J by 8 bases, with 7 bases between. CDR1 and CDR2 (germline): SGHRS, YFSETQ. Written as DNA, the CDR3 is TGCGCCAGCAGCGGGGCGGACACCATATATTTT. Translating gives CASSGADTIYF.

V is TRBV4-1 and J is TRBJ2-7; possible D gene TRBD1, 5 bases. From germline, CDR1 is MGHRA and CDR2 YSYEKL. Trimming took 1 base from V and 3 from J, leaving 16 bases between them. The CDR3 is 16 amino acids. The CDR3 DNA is TGCGCCAGCAGCCAAGGGGCGGACATCTCGATCTACGAGCAGTACTTC. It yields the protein CASSQGADISIYEQYF.

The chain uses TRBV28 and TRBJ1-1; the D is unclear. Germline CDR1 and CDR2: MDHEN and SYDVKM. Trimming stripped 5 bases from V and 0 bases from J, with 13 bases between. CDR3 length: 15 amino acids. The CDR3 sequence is CASSPTPGMNTEAFF. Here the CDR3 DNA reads TGTGCCAGCAGTCCCACCCCGGGCATGAACACTGAAGCTTTCTTT.

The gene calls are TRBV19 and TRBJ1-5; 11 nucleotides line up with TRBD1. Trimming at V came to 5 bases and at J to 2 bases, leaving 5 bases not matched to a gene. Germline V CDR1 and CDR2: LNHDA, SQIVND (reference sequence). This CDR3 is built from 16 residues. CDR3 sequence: CASSGGQGEGNQPQHF. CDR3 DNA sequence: TGTGCCAGTAGTGGGGGACAGGGGGAGGGCAATCAGCCCCAGCATTTT. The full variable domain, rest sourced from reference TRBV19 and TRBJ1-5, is DGGITQSPKYLFRKEGQNVTLSCEQNLNHDAMYWYRQDPGQGLRLIYYSQIVNDFQKGDIAEGYSVSREKKESFPLTVTSAQKNPTAFYLCASSGGQGEGNQPQHFGDGTRLSIL.

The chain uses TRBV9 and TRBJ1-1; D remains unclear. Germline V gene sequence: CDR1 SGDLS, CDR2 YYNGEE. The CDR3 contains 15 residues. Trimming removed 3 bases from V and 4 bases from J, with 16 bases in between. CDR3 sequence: CASSGSGQAGTEAFF. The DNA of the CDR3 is TGTGCCAGCAGCGGATCGGGTCAGGCGGGCACTGAAGCTTTCTTT.

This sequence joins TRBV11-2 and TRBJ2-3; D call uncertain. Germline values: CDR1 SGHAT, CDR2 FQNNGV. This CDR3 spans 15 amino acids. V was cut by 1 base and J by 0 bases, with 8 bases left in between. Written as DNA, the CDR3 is TGTGCCAGCAGCTTAGGCGGTTGGAGCACAGATACGCAGTATTTT. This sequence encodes CASSLGGWSTDTQYF. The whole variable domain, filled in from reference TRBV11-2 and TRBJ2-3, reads EAGVAQSPRYKIIEKRQSVAFWCNPISGHATLYWYQQILGQGPKLLIQFQNNGVVDDSQLPKDRFSAERLKGVDSTLKIQPAKLEDSAVYLCASSLGGWSTDTQYFGPGTRLTVL.

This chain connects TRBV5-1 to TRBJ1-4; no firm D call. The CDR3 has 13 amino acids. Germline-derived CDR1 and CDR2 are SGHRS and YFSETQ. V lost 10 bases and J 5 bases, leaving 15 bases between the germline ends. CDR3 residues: CASRIGFNEKLFF. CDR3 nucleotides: TGCGCCTCCCGAATCGGGTTCAATGAAAAACTGTTTTTT.

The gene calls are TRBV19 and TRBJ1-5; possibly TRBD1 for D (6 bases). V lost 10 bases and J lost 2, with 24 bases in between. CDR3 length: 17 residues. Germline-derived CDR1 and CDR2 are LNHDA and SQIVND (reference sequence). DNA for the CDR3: TGTGCCACCAAACCCTCGGGCAGGGGTGAAGGCAATCAGCCCCAGCATTTT. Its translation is CATKPSGRGEGNQPQHF.

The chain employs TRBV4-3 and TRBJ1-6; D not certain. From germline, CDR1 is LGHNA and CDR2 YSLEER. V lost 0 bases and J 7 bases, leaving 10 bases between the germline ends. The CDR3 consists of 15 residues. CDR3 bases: TGCGCCAGCAGCCAAGAGGAGGCCGGGAATTCACCCCTCCACTTT. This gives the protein CASSQEEAGNSPLHF.

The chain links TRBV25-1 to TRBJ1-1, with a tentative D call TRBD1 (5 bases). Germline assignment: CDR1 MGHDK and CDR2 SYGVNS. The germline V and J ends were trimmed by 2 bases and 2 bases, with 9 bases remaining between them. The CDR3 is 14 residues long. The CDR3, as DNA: TGTGCCAGCAGTGAAAGGGGTAGAAACACTGAAGCTTTCTTT. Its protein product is CASSERGRNTEAFF.

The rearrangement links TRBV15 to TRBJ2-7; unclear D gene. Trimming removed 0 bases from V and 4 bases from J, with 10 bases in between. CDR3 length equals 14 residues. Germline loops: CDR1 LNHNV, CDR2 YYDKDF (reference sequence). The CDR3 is CATSRESIEYEQYF. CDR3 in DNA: TGTGCCACCAGCAGAGAATCCATCGAGTACGAGCAGTACTTC.

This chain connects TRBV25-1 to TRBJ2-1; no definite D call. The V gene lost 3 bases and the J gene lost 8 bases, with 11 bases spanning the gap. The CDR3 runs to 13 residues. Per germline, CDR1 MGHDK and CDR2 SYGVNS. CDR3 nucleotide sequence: TGTGCCAGCAGTGACTCTCGGGTAGATGAGCAGTTCTTC. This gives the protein CASSDSRVDEQFF.

The DNA of the CDR3 is TGTGCCAGCTCACCACTGGGGGATCGCAATCAGCCCCAGCATTTT. Protein sequence: CASSPLGDRNQPQHF. The V gene is TRBV18, the J gene TRBJ1-5, with D perhaps matching TRBD1 (5 bases). The CDR3 has 15 residues. Trimming took off 1 base at V and 2 bases at J, with 9 bases between the two ends. Germline assignment: CDR1 KGHSH and CDR2 LQKENI.